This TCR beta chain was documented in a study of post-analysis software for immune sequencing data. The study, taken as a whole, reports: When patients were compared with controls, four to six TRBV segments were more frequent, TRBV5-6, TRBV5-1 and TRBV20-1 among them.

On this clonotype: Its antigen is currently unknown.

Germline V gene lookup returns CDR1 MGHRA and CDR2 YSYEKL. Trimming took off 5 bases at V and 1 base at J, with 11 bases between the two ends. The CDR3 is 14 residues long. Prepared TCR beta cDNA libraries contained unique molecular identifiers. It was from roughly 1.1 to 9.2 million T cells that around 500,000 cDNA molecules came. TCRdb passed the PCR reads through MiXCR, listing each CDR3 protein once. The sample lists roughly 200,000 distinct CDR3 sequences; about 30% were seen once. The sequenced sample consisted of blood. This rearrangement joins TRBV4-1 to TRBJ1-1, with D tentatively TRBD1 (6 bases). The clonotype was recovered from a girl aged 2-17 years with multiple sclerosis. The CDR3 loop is CASSAPTGNTEAFF. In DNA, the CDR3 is TGCGCCAGCAGCGCTCCGACAGGGAACACTGAAGCTTTCTTT.